This T cell receptor beta chain was sequenced in a study of tumor-infiltrating lymphocytes in primary liver carcinoma. Turning to this clonotype: As yet, its antigen is unknown. As the CDR3 is not closed by the conserved phenylalanine or tryptophan, this likely results from a read error. The DNA is left out, because the CDR3 cannot be placed on it with certainty; the CDR3 is given as TCRdb lists it.

Termini included, the CDR3 measures 14 amino acids. Per germline, CDR1 SGHAT and CDR2 FQDESV (reference sequence). A constant-region primer served to make TCR beta cDNA from approximately 490 ng total RNA. Libraries covering TCR beta were generated through three nested multiplex PCR rounds (using a slightly modified ARM-PCR). TRBV1-TRBV30 forward primers paired with a C-beta reverse primer were used in the first two PCR rounds, which ran approximately 10 cycles each. MiXCR, applied by TCRdb to the multiplex PCR reads, yields one record per CDR3 protein. The sample shows 200,000 or so distinct CDR3 sequences, 65% of them seen only once. Alongside blood RNA obtained from unsorted whole blood, germline DNA was also extracted. Study-wide findings and caveats: Comparison of CD4+ and CD8+ repertoires was precluded by bulk unsorted samples. Tumor specimens were characterized by a significantly higher top-250-clone fraction than blood (p = 0.039).

The specimen was peripheral blood. This chain links TRBV11-1 with TRBJ1-5; the tabulated D call, TRBD1, remains unverified against the DNA. This clonotype was obtained from a woman in her sixties or seventies with primary liver carcinoma and hepatitis B virus infection. The CDR3 reads CVSSSGQGNQPQHL.